This T cell receptor beta chain was documented in a study of T-cell reconstitution after alpha-beta-depleted transplantation in children (dated by TCRdb to the mid-2010s). In the study overall: Using TCR repertoire profiling, the study quantitatively followed how T-cell immune reconstitution unfolded in children after TCRalphabeta/CD19-depleted allogeneic hematopoietic cell transplantation.

This clonotype was detected a few times. Its recognized antigen is unknown. Within one base of it there is no much larger clone, and no base qualities were kept. Libraries came from PCR. This sample was sequenced with an Illumina HiSeq 2500. TCR library preparation used molecular barcoding, with unique molecular identifiers applied to normalize quantification of the TCRbeta repertoire. The raw public data were reprocessed by TCRdb itself: fastp quality trimming at Q25, MiXCR clonotype calling, in-frame beta chains only. A single entry per CDR3 protein holds the most common genes and DNA from its merged rows. Within this sample are around 200,000 distinct CDR3 sequences, with about 9.2% of them counted one time only. The ten largest clones capture 5% to 7% of the sample. The junction shows trimming of 4 bases on V and 1 base on J, plus 9 bases between the germline ends. The CDR3, from cysteine to phenylalanine, totals 13 residues. Solely the CDR3 DNA is kept, with 39 bases framed from the first base. From a lookup of the germline V gene, CDR1 and CDR2 are SGHDT and YYEEEE.

The sample here was PBMCs from the stem cell graft donor, taken from the stem cell graft. The sequence was collected from a human donor who donated a stem cell graft to a child with acute lymphoblastic leukemia. Recombination connected TRBV5-6 to TRBJ2-7, and TRBD1 may be the D gene, going by 5 matching bases. The DNA is as follows: TGTGCCAGCAGCCACAGGTATTCCTACGAGCAGTACTTC. Translated, this gives CASSHRYSYEQYF.